The rows below give T cell receptor beta chains drawn from one sample of a study of blood T cell repertoires in COVID-19. Generated by immunoSEQ multiplex PCR, the TCRdb table keeps only in-frame clones and is missing some. The data hold over 70,000 clones, with approximately 90% observed a single time. What was sequenced was peripheral blood. The origin of the receptors is a human donor with active COVID-19. The donor label of this sample is uncertain. CDR3s include the opening cysteine and the closing phenylalanine or tryptophan. The D gene is left open where the match is weak. Clone size is shown for a subset of rows, as once, few, many or a class of expanded clone.

>once|TRBV11-3|TRBJ2-5|TRBD2
CASSRGDQETQYF
TGTGCCAGCAGCCGGGGGGACCAAGAGACCCAGTACTTC
>NA|TRBV5-1|TRBJ2-1|NA
CASSLGARWQNNEQFF
TGCGCCAGCAGCTTGGGGGCCAGGTGGCAGAACAATGAGCAGTTCTTC
>NA|TRBV12-3/TRBV12-4|TRBJ2-7|TRBD2
CASSFAGGREQYF
TGTGCCAGCAGTTTTGCGGGGGGGCGCGAGCAGTACTTC
>NA|TRBV4-2|TRBJ2-1|NA
CASSGADEQFF
TGTGCCAGCTCAGGGGCGGATGAGCAGTTCTTC
>NA|TRBV5-4|TRBJ2-5|TRBD2
CASSRGREGETQYF
TGTGCCAGCAGCCGTGGACGGGAGGGGGAGACCCAGTACTTC
>NA|TRBV6-5|TRBJ2-1|NA
CASSYDSGVPGEQFF
TGTGCCAGCAGTTACGACTCCGGGGTTCCGGGTGAGCAGTTCTTC
>NA|TRBV5-1|TRBJ1-2|NA
CATRKGGEDYGYTF
TGCGCCACGAGGAAAGGAGGGGAGGACTATGGCTACACCTTC
>NA|TRBV5-6|TRBJ2-4|NA
CASSLAGARAKNIQYF
TGTGCCAGCAGCTTGGCAGGGGCGCGGGCCAAAAACATTCAGTACTTC
>NA|TRBV3-1/TRBV3-2|TRBJ1-4|NA
CASSHEATNEKLFF
TGTGCCAGCAGCCATGAGGCAACTAATGAAAAACTGTTTTTT
>NA|TRBV6-6|TRBJ1-3|NA
CASGPGNTIYF
TGTGCCAGTGGGCCCGGAAACACCATATATTTT
>NA|TRBV28|TRBJ2-5|TRBD2
CASTLGGGGVGETQYF
TGTGCCAGCACCCTAGGTGGCGGGGGGGTCGGGGAGACCCAGTACTTC
>NA|TRBV28|TRBJ2-3|NA
CASRLGLAITDTQYF
TGTGCCAGCAGGCTTGGGCTCGCGATCACAGATACGCAGTATTTT
>NA|TRBV7-9|TRBJ2-7|TRBD1
CASSRILGGQEEQYF
TGTGCCAGCAGCCGAATACTGGGGGGACAGGAAGAGCAGTACTTC
>NA|TRBV6-2/TRBV6-3|TRBJ2-2|NA
CASSTTVTGELFF
TGTGCCAGCAGTACGACAGTCACCGGGGAGCTGTTTTTT
>NA|TRBV5-1|TRBJ2-1|NA
CASSLPFGLTSSYNEQFF
TGCGCCAGCAGCTTGCCATTCGGGTTAACCAGCTCCTACAATGAGCAGTTCTTC
>NA|TRBV5-1|TRBJ2-5|TRBD2
CASSVAGGPRETQYF
TGCGCCAGCAGCGTAGCGGGGGGGCCGAGAGAGACCCAGTACTTC
>NA|TRBV7-6|TRBJ2-7|TRBD1
CASSFSTGGRTYEQYF
TGTGCCAGCAGCTTTTCGACAGGGGGGCGCACCTACGAGCAGTACTTC
>few|TRBV5-1|TRBJ2-7|NA
CASSSLIGDRSQYF
TGCGCCAGCAGCTCGCTAATAGGTGATCGGAGTCAGTACTTC
>NA|TRBV15|TRBJ1-1|NA
CATSRGRGLTEAFF
TGTGCCACCAGCAGAGGAAGAGGCCTCACTGAAGCTTTCTTT
>NA|TRBV6-5|TRBJ2-5|TRBD1
CASSPDRGKTQYF
TGTGCCAGCAGCCCAGACAGGGGGAAGACCCAGTACTTC
>NA|TRBV23-1|TRBJ2-2|NA
CASSQSRRGSDTGELFF
TGCGCCAGCAGTCAATCCCGGAGGGGCTCGGACACCGGGGAGCTGTTTTTT
>once|TRBV10-3|TRBJ1-1|NA
CAISQDFNTEAFF
TGTGCCATTTCCCAGGACTTTAACACTGAAGCTTTCTTT
>NA|TRBV28|TRBJ2-7|TRBD1
CASIGQGPYEQYF
TGTGCCAGCATCGGACAGGGGCCCTACGAGCAGTACTTC
>NA|TRBV5-1|TRBJ2-3|NA
CASSLSQVDTQYF
TGCGCCAGCAGCTTGTCGCAGGTAGATACGCAGTATTTT
>NA|TRBV5-1|TRBJ2-2|TRBD1
CASSSGLGQGNTGELFF
TGCGCCAGCAGCTCTGGGTTAGGACAGGGGAACACCGGGGAGCTGTTTTTT
>NA|TRBV7-6|TRBJ2-7|NA
CASSLDVGAGYEQYF
TGTGCCAGCAGCTTAGACGTAGGGGCCGGCTACGAGCAGTACTTC
>NA|TRBV5-1|TRBJ2-7|TRBD2
CASSLGWTSGGVSYEQYF
TGCGCCAGCAGCTTAGGGTGGACTAGCGGGGGGGTCTCCTACGAGCAGTACTTC
>NA|TRBV6-5|TRBJ2-2|TRBD1
CASSYSGTGITGELFF
TGTGCCAGCAGTTACTCGGGGACAGGGATCACCGGGGAGCTGTTTTTT